A single sample is the source of the 7 T cell receptor beta chains below, sequenced in a study of blood T cell repertoires in COVID-19. Profiled with immunoSEQ multiplex PCR; TCRdb holds only in-frame clones, not every one. The sample has around 27,000 clones, approximately 80% seen once. The sample was peripheral blood. The source of these receptors is a human donor in a cohort sampled during active COVID-19.

The V and J genes are TRBV7-9 and TRBJ2-2; 11 bases match TRBD2. Germline values: CDR1 SEHNR, CDR2 FQNEAQ (reference sequence). The CDR3 runs to 17 residues. Trimming at V came to 5 bases and at J to 2 bases, leaving 7 bases not matched to a gene. CDR3 amino acids: CASSTGTSGINTGELFF. In DNA form, the CDR3 reads TGTGCCAGCAGCACAGGGACTAGCGGAATTAACACCGGGGAGCTGTTTTTT.

The genes are TRBV9 and TRBJ2-2; D remains ambiguous. This CDR3 region has 17 residues. Germline CDR1 and CDR2: SGDLS and YYNGEE. Between the trimmed V and J ends, which lost 3 bases and 4 bases, there was a span of 19 bases. The CDR3 loop is CASSANPRQPLTGELFF. CDR3 nucleotides: TGTGCCAGCAGCGCAAACCCGAGGCAGCCACTCACCGGGGAGCTGTTTTTT.

The genes are TRBV10-3 and TRBJ2-5, with 8 bases identical to TRBD2. The CDR3 is 14 residues long. CDR1 is ENHRY and CDR2 is SYGVKD in the germline V gene. Germline trimming cut 8 bases from V and 0 bases from J; bases unmatched to any gene: 5. The CDR3 here is CAISTSANQETQYF. CDR3 DNA: TGTGCCATCTCGACTAGCGCCAACCAAGAGACCCAGTACTTC.

The chain combines TRBV13 with TRBJ2-7; 9 nucleotides align to TRBD1. This CDR3 is built from 15 residues. Germline loops: CDR1 PRHDT, CDR2 FYEKMQ (reference sequence). Trimming cost V 5 bases and J 2 bases; bases outside gene matches: 7. The CDR3 DNA is TGTGCCAGCAGCCTCCGGGACAGGGCTACCTACGAGCAGTACTTC. This encodes CASSLRDRATYEQYF.

The chain is built from TRBV27 and TRBJ2-1; maybe TRBD2 (6 bases). Per the germline V gene, CDR1 is MNHEY and CDR2 is SMNVEV (reference sequence). CDR3 length: 16 amino acids. The ends were cut back, 1 base at V and 0 bases at J, with 10 bases in the middle. CDR3 loop: CASSLFGGASYNEQFF. The CDR3 DNA reads TGTGCCAGCAGTTTATTCGGAGGGGCCTCCTACAATGAGCAGTTCTTC.

The chain links TRBV4-2 to TRBJ2-3; 8 bases are a match to TRBD2. This CDR3 region has 19 residues. V trimming: 1 base; J trimming: 0 bases; junction bases outside the gene matches: 12. Germline assignment: CDR1 LGHNA and CDR2 YNFKEQ. CDR3 loop: CASSQALGGVSGSTDTQYF. Written as DNA, the CDR3 is TGTGCCAGCAGCCAAGCCCTCGGGGGGGTGTCTGGCAGCACAGATACGCAGTATTTT.

This chain connects TRBV4-2 to TRBJ2-1, with TRBD2 identical over 7 bases. The CDR3 length is 16 residues. Germline V gives CDR1 LGHNA, CDR2 YNFKEQ. The J segment lost 6 bases and the V segment lost 1 base, leaving 9 bases of the junction unmatched. The CDR3 sequence: CASSQVGAGAINEQFF. CDR3 nucleotides: TGTGCCAGCAGCCAAGTCGGGGCGGGAGCTATCAATGAGCAGTTCTTC.